Below, one TCR beta chain is given with its context. The antigen is unknown. CDR1 LNHDA and CDR2 SQIVND come from the germline V gene (reference sequence). CDR3 length: 14 residues. V lost 7 bases to trimming and J lost 8 bases; unmatched junction nucleotides: 7. This entry is derived from a study of cytomegalovirus exposure and HLA in healthy donors. Study at large: Later, an analysis reported that the 130 or so validation repertoires had used the same platform as the roughly 650 first-cohort repertoires. Points from the study as a whole: Cytomegalovirus status was reportedly diagnosed by the classifier with high sensitivity and specificity. Confirmation in vitro established that three CMV-associated chains were specific for CMV antigens.

The assay was immunoSEQ multiplex PCR, and TCRdb's table has in-frame clones only and misses some. The sample contains about 150,000 clones, 75% to 90% of which appear only once. The rearrangement joins TRBV19 to TRBJ2-1, with TRBD1 matching over 11 bases. Sequenced input: PBMCs. This clonotype originated in a man younger than 30 in good health and CMV-seropositive. CDR3 nucleotide sequence: TGTGCCAGTACCCCGGGACAGGGGGTTGATGAGCAGTTCTTC. This translates into CASTPGQGVDEQFF.